The following is a T cell receptor beta chain sequence with its context. Its antigen is undetermined. Trimming stripped 11 bases from V and 2 bases from J, with 22 bases between. Germline V CDR1 and CDR2: SEHNR, FQNEAQ (reference sequence). The CDR3 totals 17 residues. This sample stems from a study of vaccination effects on CD4 cells after COVID-19. Peptide-pool stimulation followed by sequencing identified expanded antigen-specific CD4+ clonotypes in the ViraFEST assay. Cells that had been cultured for nine to eleven days were the source of isolated CD4+ T cells. This individual tested PCR-positive for SARS-CoV-2 infection between March and December 2020. Supplemented with roughly 10 IU/ml IL-2 and 10 ug/ml peptides, about 2 million PBMC per well were kept in culture. Clones were read by immunoSEQ multiplex PCR, and TCRdb kept only the in-frame ones, dropping some. This table holds 22,000 or so clones, under 75% found once.

V and J are TRBV7-9 and TRBJ2-6, with D tentatively TRBD1 (5 bases). The origin of this receptor is a human donor who had a prior SARS-CoV-2 infection. This material consisted of CD4+ T cells from PBMCs cultured with a peptide pool, taken before COVID-19 vaccination. CDR3 bases: TGTGCCGGGCGGCGGAGCAGGGAATCAACTGGGGCCAACGTCCTGACTTTC. This gives the protein CAGRRSRESTGANVLTF.